Listed below are T cell receptor beta chains from one sample, sequenced in a study of control samples from healthy donors and cancer patients. The table came from immunoSEQ multiplex PCR; TCRdb's copy has only in-frame clones and leaves some out. The sample yields roughly 76,000 clones, about 95% seen once. Sequencing was done on a sample of blood. All receptors come from a woman between 35 and 50 years old in good health. The CDR3 runs from the conserved cysteine through the conserved F or W. The D gene is left open where the match is weak. The size entry is marked missing in some rows and otherwise reads once, few, many or a size class.

D: -
V: TRBV7-9
size: -
J: TRBJ2-1
DNA: TGTGCCAGGGAGGAGGGGACCGTCCAGTTCTTC
CDR3: CAREEGTVQFF

D: -
V: TRBV5-5
size: -
J: TRBJ2-7
DNA: TGTGCCAGCAGCTTGATGAGGGGCTCCACCTACGAGCAGTACTTC
CDR3: CASSLMRGSTYEQYF

D: TRBD1
V: TRBV5-4
size: -
J: TRBJ1-4
DNA: TGTGCCAGCAGCTTTGACAGGGGGCGAGAAAAACTGTTTTTT
CDR3: CASSFDRGREKLFF

D: TRBD2
V: TRBV3-1/TRBV3-2
size: -
J: TRBJ2-7
DNA: TGTGCCAGCAGTCAGACTAGCGGGTACGAGCAGTACTTC
CDR3: CASSQTSGYEQYF

D: -
V: TRBV6-4
size: -
J: TRBJ2-2
DNA: TGTGCCAGCAAGCTGAGTAGCGAGGCCGGGGAGCTGTTTTTT
CDR3: CASKLSSEAGELFF

D: -
V: TRBV6-5
size: -
J: TRBJ1-2
DNA: TGTGCCAGCAGTACCCAGGGAGGAGGGGAGGGCTACACCTTC
CDR3: CASSTQGGGEGYTF

D: TRBD2
V: TRBV3-1/TRBV3-2
size: -
J: TRBJ2-1
DNA: TGTGCCAGCAGCCAAGTCGCCCCGGGAGGAGAGCAGTTCTTC
CDR3: CASSQVAPGGEQFF

D: -
V: TRBV25-1
size: -
J: TRBJ1-5
DNA: TGTGCCAGCAGTGGGTGGGGCAATCAGCCCCAGCATTTT
CDR3: CASSGWGNQPQHF

D: TRBD2
V: TRBV27
size: -
J: TRBJ2-1
DNA: TGTGCCAGCAGTTCCGGACAGCCGCTCCCGGGACTAGTCACCAATGAGCAGTTCTTC
CDR3: CASSSGQPLPGLVTNEQFF

D: -
V: TRBV5-8
size: once
J: TRBJ2-5
DNA: TGTGCCAGCAGCCGGATATCGTACCAAGAGACCCAGTACTTC
CDR3: CASSRISYQETQYF

D: TRBD2
V: TRBV5-1
size: -
J: TRBJ2-7
DNA: TGCGCCAGCAGCCCCGGGACTACTTCCTACGAGCAGTACTTC
CDR3: CASSPGTTSYEQYF

D: TRBD2
V: TRBV6-1
size: -
J: TRBJ2-7
DNA: TGTGCCAGCAGTGAATGCACTAGCGGGAAGGGCGGCGAGCAGTACTTC
CDR3: CASSECTSGKGGEQYF

D: -
V: TRBV7-3
size: -
J: TRBJ2-1
DNA: TGTGCCAGCAGCCGGATGGGGGCCTCTAGGAATGAGCAGTTCTTC
CDR3: CASSRMGASRNEQFF